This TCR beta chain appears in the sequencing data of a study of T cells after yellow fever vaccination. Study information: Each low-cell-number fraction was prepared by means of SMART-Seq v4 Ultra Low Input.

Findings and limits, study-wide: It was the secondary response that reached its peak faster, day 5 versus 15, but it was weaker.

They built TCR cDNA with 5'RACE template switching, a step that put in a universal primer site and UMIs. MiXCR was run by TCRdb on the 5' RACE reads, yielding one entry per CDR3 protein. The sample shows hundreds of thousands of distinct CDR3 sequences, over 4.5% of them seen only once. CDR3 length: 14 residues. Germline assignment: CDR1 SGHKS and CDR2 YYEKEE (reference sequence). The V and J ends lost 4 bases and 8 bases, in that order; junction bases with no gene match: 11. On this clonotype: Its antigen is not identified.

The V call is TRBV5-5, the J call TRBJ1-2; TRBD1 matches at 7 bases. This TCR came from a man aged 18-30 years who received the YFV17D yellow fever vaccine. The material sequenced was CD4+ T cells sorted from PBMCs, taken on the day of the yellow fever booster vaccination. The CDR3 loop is CASSETGTEAGYTF. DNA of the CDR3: TGTGCCAGCAGCGAGACAGGGACCGAGGCCGGCTACACCTTC.